This T cell receptor (beta chain) appears in the sequencing data of a study of beta chain features in type 1 diabetes. Study-wide points: Overrepresentation of cells with high TCR expression could result from cDNA sequencing. For Type 1 diabetes patients, all four CD4+ subsets carried TCRB CDR3s that were moderately but significantly shorter. Fewer insertions but more deletions were seen at VDJ junctions in type 1 diabetes patients.

Isolated RNA was reverse transcribed in full, so expressed TCRB transcripts were sequenced. Generated by immunoSEQ multiplex PCR, the TCRdb table keeps only in-frame clones and is missing some. The sample lists 160,000 or so clones; around 8.3% were seen once. This clone has a handful of counts. Its matching antigen is unknown. About 110 mL of blood, on average, came from one heparinised draw per donor. The origin of this receptor is a woman aged 18 to 35 with type 1 diabetes. The sequencing input was central memory CD4+ T cells from blood.

The CDR3 spells CASSQGANYGYTF. CDR3 nucleotide sequence: TGTGCCAGCAGCCAGGGGGCCAACTATGGCTACACCTTC. The chain recombines TRBV5-6 with TRBJ1-2, with 8 bases lining up with TRBD1. V shed 4 bases and J 2 bases; nucleotides not matched to a gene: 1. The CDR3 spans 13 residues. Per germline, CDR1 SGHDT and CDR2 YYEEEE.